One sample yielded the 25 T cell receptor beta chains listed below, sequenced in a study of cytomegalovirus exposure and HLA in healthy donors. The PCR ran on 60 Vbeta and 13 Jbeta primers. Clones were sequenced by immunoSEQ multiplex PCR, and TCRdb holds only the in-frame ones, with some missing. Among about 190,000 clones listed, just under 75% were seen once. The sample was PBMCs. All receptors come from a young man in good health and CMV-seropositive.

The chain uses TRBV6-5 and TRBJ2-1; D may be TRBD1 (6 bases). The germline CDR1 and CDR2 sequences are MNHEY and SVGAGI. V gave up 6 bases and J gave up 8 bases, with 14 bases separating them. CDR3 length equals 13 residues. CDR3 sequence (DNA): TGTGCCAGCAGAAAGGGGGTTCGTTATGAGCAGTTCTTC. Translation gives CASRKGVRYEQFF.

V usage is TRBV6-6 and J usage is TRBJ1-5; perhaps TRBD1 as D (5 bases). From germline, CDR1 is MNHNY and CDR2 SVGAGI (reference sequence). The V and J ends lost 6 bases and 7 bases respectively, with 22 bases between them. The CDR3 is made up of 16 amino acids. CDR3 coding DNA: TGTGCCAGCAGCGAAACCTTAAAAAGGGCAGGGCAGCCCCAGCATTTT. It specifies CASSETLKRAGQPQHF.

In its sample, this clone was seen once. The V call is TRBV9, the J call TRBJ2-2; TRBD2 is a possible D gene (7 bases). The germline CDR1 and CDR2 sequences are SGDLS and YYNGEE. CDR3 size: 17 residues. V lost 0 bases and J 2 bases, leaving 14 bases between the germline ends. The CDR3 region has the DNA TGTGCCAGCAGCGTAGAGGGGGGGAGGGTCAACACCGGGGAGCTGTTTTTT. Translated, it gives CASSVEGGRVNTGELFF.

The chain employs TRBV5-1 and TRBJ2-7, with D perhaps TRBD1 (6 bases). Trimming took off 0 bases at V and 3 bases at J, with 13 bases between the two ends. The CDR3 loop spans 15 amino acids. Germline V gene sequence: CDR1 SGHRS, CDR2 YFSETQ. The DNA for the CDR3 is TGCGCCAGCAGCTTGGGTTTCGGACAGCTCTACGAGCAGTACTTC. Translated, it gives CASSLGFGQLYEQYF.

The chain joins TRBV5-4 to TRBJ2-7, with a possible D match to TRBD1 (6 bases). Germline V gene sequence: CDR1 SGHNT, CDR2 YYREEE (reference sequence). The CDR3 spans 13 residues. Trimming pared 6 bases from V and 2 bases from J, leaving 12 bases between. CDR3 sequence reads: CASTQTGAYEQYF. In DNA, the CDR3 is TGTGCCAGCACCCAGACAGGTGCCTACGAGCAGTACTTC.

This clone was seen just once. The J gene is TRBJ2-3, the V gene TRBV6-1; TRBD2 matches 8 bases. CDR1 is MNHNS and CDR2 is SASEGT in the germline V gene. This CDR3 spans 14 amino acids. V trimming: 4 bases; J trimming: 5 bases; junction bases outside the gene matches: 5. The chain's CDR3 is CASSGGGTRDTQYF. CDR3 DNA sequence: TGTGCCAGCAGTGGCGGGGGGACGAGAGATACGCAGTATTTT.

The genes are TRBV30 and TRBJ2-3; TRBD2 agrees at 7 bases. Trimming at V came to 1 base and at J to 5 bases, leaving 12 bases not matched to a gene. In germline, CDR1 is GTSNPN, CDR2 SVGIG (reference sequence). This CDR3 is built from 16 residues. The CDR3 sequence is CAWSEDIREGRDTQYF. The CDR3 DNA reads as TGTGCCTGGAGTGAAGATATCAGGGAGGGAAGAGATACGCAGTATTTT.

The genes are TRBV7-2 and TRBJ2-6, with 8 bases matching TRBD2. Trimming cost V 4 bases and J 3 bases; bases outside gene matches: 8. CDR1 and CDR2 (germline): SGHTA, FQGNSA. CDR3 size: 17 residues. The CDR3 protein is CASSSGRGAFGANVLTF. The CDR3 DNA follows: TGTGCCAGCAGCTCCGGGAGGGGCGCCTTTGGGGCCAACGTCCTGACTTTC.

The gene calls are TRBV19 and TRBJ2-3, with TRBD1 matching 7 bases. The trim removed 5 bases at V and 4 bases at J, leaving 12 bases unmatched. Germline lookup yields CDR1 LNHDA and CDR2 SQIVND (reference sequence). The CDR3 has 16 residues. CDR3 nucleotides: TGTGCCAGTAGTTTCTTAGGACAGGCTTTTTCAGATACGCAGTATTTT. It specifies CASSFLGQAFSDTQYF.

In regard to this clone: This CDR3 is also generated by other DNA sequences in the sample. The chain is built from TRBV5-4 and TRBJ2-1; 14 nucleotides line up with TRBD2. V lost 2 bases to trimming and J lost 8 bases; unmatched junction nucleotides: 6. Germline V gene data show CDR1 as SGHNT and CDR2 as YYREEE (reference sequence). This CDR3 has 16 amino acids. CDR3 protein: CASSFRLAGGVDEQFF. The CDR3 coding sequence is TGTGCCAGCAGCTTTCGACTAGCGGGAGGGGTTGATGAGCAGTTCTTC.

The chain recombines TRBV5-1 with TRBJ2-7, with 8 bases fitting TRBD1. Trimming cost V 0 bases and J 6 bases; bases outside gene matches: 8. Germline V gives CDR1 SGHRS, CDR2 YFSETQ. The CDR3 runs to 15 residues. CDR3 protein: CASSLERQGAPEQYF. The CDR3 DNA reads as TGCGCCAGCAGCTTGGAGCGGCAGGGGGCCCCCGAGCAGTACTTC.

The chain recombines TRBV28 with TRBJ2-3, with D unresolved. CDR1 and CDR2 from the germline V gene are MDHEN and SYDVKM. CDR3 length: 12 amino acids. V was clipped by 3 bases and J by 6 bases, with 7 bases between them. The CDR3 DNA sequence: TGTGCCAGCAGTTTCCCCGAGGATACGCAGTATTTT. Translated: CASSFPEDTQYF.

The CDR3 bases are TGCAGCGTTCCCCCTAGCGGTAGCACAGATACGCAGTATTTT. Translating it yields CSVPPSGSTDTQYF. V gene TRBV29-1 combines with J gene TRBJ2-3; TRBD2 aligns across 7 bases. V shed 5 bases, J shed 0 bases, and the junction held 5 bases outside the gene matches. This CDR3 is 14 amino acids long. Germline lookup yields CDR1 SQVTM and CDR2 ANQGSEA.

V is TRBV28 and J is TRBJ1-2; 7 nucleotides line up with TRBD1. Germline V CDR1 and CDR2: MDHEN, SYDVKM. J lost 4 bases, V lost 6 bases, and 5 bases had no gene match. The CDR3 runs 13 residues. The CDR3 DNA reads TGTGCCAGCAGCCTGGGACAGACCTATGGCTACACCTTC. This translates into CASSLGQTYGYTF.

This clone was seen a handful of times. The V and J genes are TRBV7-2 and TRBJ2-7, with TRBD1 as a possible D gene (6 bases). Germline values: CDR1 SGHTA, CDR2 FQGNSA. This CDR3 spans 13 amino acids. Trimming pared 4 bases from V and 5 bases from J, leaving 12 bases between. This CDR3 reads CASSSGQLDEQYF. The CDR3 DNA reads TGTGCCAGCAGCTCCGGACAGTTGGACGAGCAGTACTTC.

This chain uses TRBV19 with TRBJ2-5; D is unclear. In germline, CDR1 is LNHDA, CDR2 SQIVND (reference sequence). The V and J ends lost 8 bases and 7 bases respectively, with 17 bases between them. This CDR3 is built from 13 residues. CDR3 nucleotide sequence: TGTGCCAGTTCTGACTCCAACGGCGGGACCCAGTACTTC. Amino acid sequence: CASSDSNGGTQYF.

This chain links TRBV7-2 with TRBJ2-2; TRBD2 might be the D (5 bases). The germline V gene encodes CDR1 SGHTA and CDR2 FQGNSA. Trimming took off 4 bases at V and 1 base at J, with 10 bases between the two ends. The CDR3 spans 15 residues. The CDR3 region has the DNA TGTGCCAGCAGCTGGTCGGGGTGGAACACCGGGGAGCTGTTTTTT. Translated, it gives CASSWSGWNTGELFF.

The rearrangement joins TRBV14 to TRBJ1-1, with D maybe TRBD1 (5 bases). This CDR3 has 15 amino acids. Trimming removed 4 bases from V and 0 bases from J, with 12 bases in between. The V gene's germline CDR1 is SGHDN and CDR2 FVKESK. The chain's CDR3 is CASSPIRGVNTEAFF. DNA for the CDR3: TGTGCCAGCAGCCCCATCCGGGGGGTGAACACTGAAGCTTTCTTT.

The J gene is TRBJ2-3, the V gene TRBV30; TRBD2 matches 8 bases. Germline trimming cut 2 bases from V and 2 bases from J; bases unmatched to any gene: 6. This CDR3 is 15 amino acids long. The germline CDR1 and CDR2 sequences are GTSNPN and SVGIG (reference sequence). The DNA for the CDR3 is TGTGCCTGGAGTTTGCGGGGGGACCCCACAGATACGCAGTATTTT. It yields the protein CAWSLRGDPTDTQYF.

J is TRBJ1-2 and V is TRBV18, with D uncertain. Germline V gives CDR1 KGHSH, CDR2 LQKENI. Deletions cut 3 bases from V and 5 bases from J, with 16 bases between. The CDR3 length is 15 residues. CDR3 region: CASSPEVNSRYGYTF. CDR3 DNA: TGTGCCAGCTCACCGGAGGTGAACAGCCGTTATGGCTACACCTTC.

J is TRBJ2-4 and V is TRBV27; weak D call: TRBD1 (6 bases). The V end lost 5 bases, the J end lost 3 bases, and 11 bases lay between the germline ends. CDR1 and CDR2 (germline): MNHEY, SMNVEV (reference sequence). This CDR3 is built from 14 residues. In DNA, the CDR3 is TGTGCCAGCAGTCAACAGGGTAGCAAAAACATTCAGTACTTC. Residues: CASSQQGSKNIQYF.

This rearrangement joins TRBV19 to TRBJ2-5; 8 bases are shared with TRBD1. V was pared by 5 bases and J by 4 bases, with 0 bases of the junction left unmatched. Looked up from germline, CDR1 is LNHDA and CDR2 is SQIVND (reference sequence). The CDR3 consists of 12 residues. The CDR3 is CASSDRGETQYF. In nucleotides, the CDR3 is TGTGCCAGTAGTGACAGGGGAGAGACCCAGTACTTC.

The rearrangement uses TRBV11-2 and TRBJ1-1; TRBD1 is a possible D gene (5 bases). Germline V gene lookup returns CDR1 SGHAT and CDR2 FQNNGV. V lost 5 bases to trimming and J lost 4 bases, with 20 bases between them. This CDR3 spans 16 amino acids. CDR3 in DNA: TGTGCCAGCAGCCCGCGCACCCGGGGGGGGGTCACTGAAGCTTTCTTT. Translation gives CASSPRTRGGVTEAFF.

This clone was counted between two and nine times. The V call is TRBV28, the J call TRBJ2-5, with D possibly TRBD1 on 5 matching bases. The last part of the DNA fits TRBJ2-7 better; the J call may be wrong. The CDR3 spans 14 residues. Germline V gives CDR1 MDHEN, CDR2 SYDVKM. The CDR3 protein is CASSPWTSSYEQYF. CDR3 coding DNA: TGTGCCAGCAGTCCTTGGACATCCTCCTACGAGCAGTACTTC.

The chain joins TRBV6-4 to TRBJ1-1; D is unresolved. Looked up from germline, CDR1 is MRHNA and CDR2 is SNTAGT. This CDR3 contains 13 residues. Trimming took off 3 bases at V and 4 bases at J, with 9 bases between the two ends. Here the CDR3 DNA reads TGTGCCAGCAGTGAGACTCGGGGCACTGAAGCTTTCTTT. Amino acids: CASSETRGTEAFF.